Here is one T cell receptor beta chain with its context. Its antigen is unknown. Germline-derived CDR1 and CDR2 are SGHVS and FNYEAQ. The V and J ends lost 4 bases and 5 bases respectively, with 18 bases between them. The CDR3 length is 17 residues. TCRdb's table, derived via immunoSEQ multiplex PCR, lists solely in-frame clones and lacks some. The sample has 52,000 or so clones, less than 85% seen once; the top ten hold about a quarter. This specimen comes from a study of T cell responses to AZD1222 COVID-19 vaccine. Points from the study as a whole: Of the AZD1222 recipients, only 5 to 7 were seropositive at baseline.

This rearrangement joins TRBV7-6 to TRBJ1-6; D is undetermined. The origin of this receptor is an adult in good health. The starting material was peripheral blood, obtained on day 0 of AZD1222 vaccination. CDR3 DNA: TGTGCCAGCAGCTCTGCACTAAGCCGGAGCAATAATTCACCCCTCCACTTT. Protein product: CASSSALSRSNNSPLHF. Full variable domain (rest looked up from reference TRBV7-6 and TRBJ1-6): GAGVSQSPRYKVTKRGQDVALRCDPISGHVSLYWYRQALGQGPEFLTYFNYEAQQDKSGLPNDRFSAERPEGSISTLTIQRTEQRDSAMYRCASSSALSRSNNSPLHFGNGTRLTVT.